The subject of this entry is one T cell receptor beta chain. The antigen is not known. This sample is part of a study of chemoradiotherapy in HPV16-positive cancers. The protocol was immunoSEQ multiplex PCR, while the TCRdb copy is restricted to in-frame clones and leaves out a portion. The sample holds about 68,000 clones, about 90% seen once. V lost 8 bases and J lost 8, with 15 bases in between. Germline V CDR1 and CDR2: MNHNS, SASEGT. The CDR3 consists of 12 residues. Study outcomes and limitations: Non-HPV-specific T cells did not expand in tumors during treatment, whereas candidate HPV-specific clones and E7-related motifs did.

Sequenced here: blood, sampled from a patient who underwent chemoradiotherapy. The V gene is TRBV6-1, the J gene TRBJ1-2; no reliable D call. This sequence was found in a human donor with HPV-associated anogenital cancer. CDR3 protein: CASHPYTAGYTF. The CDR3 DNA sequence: TGTGCCAGCCACCCCTACACGGCCGGCTACACCTTC.